This TCR beta chain is from a study of T cell repertoires in cytomegalovirus infection. Overall study: Public TCR beta signatures indicated both CMV infection and matching HLA type.

Overall study results and limits: Cumulative frequency of public TCR beta families picked out carriers of CMV plus the relevant HLA. Dominating the ex vivo response were HLA-C-restricted CMV-specific TCR beta clonotypes.

TCRdb redid the calling of the reads with MiXCR, one entry per CDR3 protein. The data hold around 530,000 distinct CDR3 sequences, with around 27% observed a single time. The CDR3 extends over 15 amino acids. Trimming removed 3 bases from V and 2 bases from J; junction bases left unmatched: 7. Germline assignment: CDR1 LNHDA and CDR2 SQIVND (reference sequence). About this clonotype: Its specificity is unknown.

Sequenced input: PBMCs. This clonotype was sampled from a human donor in good health (CMV status not recorded). Some clones in this sample may be carry-over from other donors' samples. The chain couples TRBV19 to TRBJ2-7; 7 bases line up with TRBD2. CDR3 amino acids: CASSMRRESTYEQYF. CDR3 nucleotide sequence: TGTGCCAGTAGTATGAGGCGGGAGAGCACCTACGAGCAGTACTTC.